The clone carrying this T cell receptor (beta chain) was seen more than once but under ten times. Its target is not known. This sample is drawn from a study of immune evolution from preneoplasia to lung adenocarcinoma. Study conclusions and caveats: Top clone frequencies peaked in normal lung, apparently declining through invasive adenocarcinoma.

Profiling relied on immunoSEQ multiplex PCR, and the TCRdb table lists in-frame clones only, not all of them. In the table there are roughly 11,000 clones, approximately 81% of which are singletons. V gave up 0 bases and J gave up 12 bases, with 11 bases separating them. There are 13 residues in the CDR3. The germline V gene encodes CDR1 KGHSH and CDR2 LQKENI. The chain joins TRBV18 to TRBJ1-4, with D unresolved. The sequence came from a person aged 65 to 85 with lung adenocarcinoma. The sample taken for sequencing was FFPE minimally invasive lung adenocarcinoma tissue. CDR3 residues: CASSPPGGEELFF. The CDR3 nucleotides read TGTGCCAGCTCACCACCGGGTGGGGAAGAACTGTTTTTT. Looking up the rest from reference TRBV18 and TRBJ1-4 gives the full variable domain: NAGVMQNPRHLVRRRGQEARLRCSPMKGHSHVYWYRQLPEEGLKFMVYLQKENIIDESGMPKERFSAEFPKEGPSILRIQQVVRGDSAAYFCASSPPGGEELFFGSGTQLSVL.